This record covers a single TCR beta chain. The entry originates in a study of blood T cell repertoires in COVID-19. Turning to the study itself: Researchers got acute and convalescent COVID-19 samples from the United States, Italy and Spain. From T cells, B-cell-depleted T cells, or PBMCs came the material, which was cDNA or gDNA.

V dropped 7 bases and J dropped 4; count of bases not matched to a gene: 7. The germline CDR1 and CDR2 sequences are MGHDK and SYGVNS. The CDR3 runs to 14 residues. As originally analysed: Estimation of nucleated cell counts was performed using reference gene primer amplification. TCRdb's copy holds only in-frame clones and misses some; the assay was immunoSEQ multiplex PCR. V, J and clone size derive from that table, while D and trimming were established from the DNA sequence. The sample records about 28,000 clones, nearly 90% being singletons. The chain links TRBV25-1 to TRBJ1-5, with 7 bases fitting TRBD1. This receptor was identified in a human donor in a cohort sampled during active COVID-19. The sample comprised peripheral blood. CDR3 amino acids: CASKGQLDNQPQHF. For the CDR3, the DNA is TGTGCCAGCAAGGGACAGCTTGATAATCAGCCCCAGCATTTT. Looking up the rest from reference TRBV25-1 and TRBJ1-5 gives the full variable domain: EADIYQTPRYLVIGTGKKITLECSQTMGHDKMYWYQQDPGMELHLIHYSYGVNSTEKGDLSSESTVSRIRTEHFPLTLESARPSHTSQYLCASKGQLDNQPQHFGDGTRLSIL.